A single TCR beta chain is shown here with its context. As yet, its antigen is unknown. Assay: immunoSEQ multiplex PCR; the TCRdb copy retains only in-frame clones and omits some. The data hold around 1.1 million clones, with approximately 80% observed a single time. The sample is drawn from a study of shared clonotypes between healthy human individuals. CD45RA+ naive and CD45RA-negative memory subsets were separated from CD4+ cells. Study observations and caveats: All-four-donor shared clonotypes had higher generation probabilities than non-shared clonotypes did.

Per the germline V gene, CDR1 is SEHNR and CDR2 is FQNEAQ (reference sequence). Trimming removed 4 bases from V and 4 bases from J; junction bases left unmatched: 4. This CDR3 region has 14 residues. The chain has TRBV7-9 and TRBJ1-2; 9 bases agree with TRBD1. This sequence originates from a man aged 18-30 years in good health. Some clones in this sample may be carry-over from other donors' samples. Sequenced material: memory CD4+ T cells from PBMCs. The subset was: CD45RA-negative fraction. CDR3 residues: CASSSGQGSYGYTF. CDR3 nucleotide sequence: TGTGCCAGCAGCTCCGGACAGGGGAGCTATGGCTACACCTTC.